The 14 T cell receptor beta chains in this list originate from one sample, sequenced in a study of blood T cell repertoires in COVID-19. Measured with immunoSEQ multiplex PCR; TCRdb has only the in-frame clones, and not every one. The sample yields over 120,000 clones, about 79% seen once. Material: peripheral blood. The receptors were sampled from a man aged 55 to 70 with active or convalescent COVID-19.

The V and J genes are TRBV10-1 and TRBJ2-7; 8 bases fit TRBD2. The CDR3 is made up of 14 amino acids. The germline CDR1 and CDR2 sequences are WNHNN and SYGVQD (reference sequence). J was trimmed by 6 bases and V by 3 bases; bases with no gene match: 7. The CDR3 bases are TGCGCCAGCAGTGAAGCGGGAGAGGGGAGCGAGCAGTACGTC. Amino acids: CASSEAGEGSEQYV.

This clone was counted between two and nine times. This sequence joins TRBV2 and TRBJ1-5, with D tentatively TRBD1 (5 bases). The CDR3 loop spans 13 amino acids. Germline V gene sequence: CDR1 SNHLY, CDR2 FYNNEI. With 8 bases removed from V and 5 bases from J, the gap between germline ends came to 13 bases. The CDR3: CASHRQTYQPQHF. Here the CDR3 DNA reads TGTGCCAGCCACAGGCAGACGTATCAGCCCCAGCATTTT.

The V gene is TRBV6-2 or TRBV6-3, the J gene TRBJ2-1; 10 bases align to TRBD2. The CDR3 has 16 residues. The V gene's germline CDR1 is MNHEY and CDR2 SVGEGT. Trimming took 2 bases from V and 2 from J; bases not matched to a gene: 3. CDR3 in DNA: TGTGCCAGCAGTTACGGTCTAGCGGGAGCCTACAATGAGCAGTTCTTC. The encoded protein is CASSYGLAGAYNEQFF.

This sequence joins TRBV9 and TRBJ2-3, with TRBD1 identical over 9 bases. The CDR3 totals 15 residues. The germline V gene encodes CDR1 SGDLS and CDR2 YYNGEE. The junction had 2 bases not matched to a gene; V was cut back by 3 bases and J by 0 bases. This CDR3 reads CASSAGQGSTDTQYF. For the CDR3, the DNA is TGTGCCAGCAGCGCCGGACAGGGGAGCACAGATACGCAGTATTTT.

V usage is TRBV10-1 and J usage is TRBJ2-2, with 10 nucleotides matching TRBD2. Germline V CDR1 and CDR2: WNHNN, SYGVQD (reference sequence). The CDR3 sequence is 16 residues long. V shed 5 bases and J 1 base; nucleotides not matched to a gene: 4. The CDR3 bases are TGCGCCAGCAGTCCGTCTAGCGGGGGGAACACCGGGGAGCTGTTTTTT. Encoded protein: CASSPSSGGNTGELFF.

The CDR3 DNA follows: TGTGCCAGCAGTTCCTCCGGGACAGGGACCGGGGAGCTGTTTTTT. Translated: CASSSSGTGTGELFF. V and J are TRBV6-5 and TRBJ2-2, with 9 positions matching TRBD1. CDR3 length equals 15 residues. J lost 5 bases, V lost 4 bases, and 5 bases had no gene match. Germline-derived CDR1 and CDR2 are MNHEY and SVGAGI.

The chain uses TRBV2 and TRBJ1-2, with no clear D. V shed 4 bases and J shed 1 base, with 10 bases lying between them. The CDR3 sequence is 14 residues long. CDR1 and CDR2 (germline): SNHLY, FYNNEI. Here the CDR3 DNA reads TGTGCCAGCAGTGGCAGTCATGTTAACTATGGCTACACCTTC. Translated, it gives CASSGSHVNYGYTF.

The chain recombines TRBV19 with TRBJ1-2; D possibly corresponds to TRBD1 (5 bases). The CDR3 spans 15 residues. Germline-derived CDR1 and CDR2 are LNHDA and SQIVND (reference sequence). V was clipped by 3 bases and J by 4 bases, with 15 bases between them. CDR3 amino acids: CASSIGDGGSYGYTF. The CDR3 DNA is TGTGCCAGTAGTATCGGGGACGGAGGGTCCTATGGCTACACCTTC.

The rearrangement joins TRBV7-9 to TRBJ1-4; the D is unclear. V lost 0 bases and J 0 bases, leaving 8 bases between the germline ends. CDR3 size: 16 residues. CDR1 and CDR2 from the germline V gene are SEHNR and FQNEAQ (reference sequence). CDR3 DNA sequence: TGTGCCAGCAGCTTAGCACAGCTTACAACTAATGAAAAACTGTTTTTT. This encodes CASSLAQLTTNEKLFF.

The chain links TRBV6-2 or TRBV6-3 to TRBJ1-2; 9 bases are shared with TRBD1. V dropped 6 bases and J dropped 3; count of bases not matched to a gene: 8. The germline gives CDR1 MNHEY, CDR2 SVGEGT. There are 15 residues in the CDR3. The CDR3, as DNA: TGTGCCAGCAGCTCCTCCGGGACAGGGCACTATGGCTACACCTTC. It translates to CASSSSGTGHYGYTF.

V usage is TRBV27 and J usage is TRBJ1-2; no clear D. This CDR3 region has 13 residues. The V end lost 1 base, the J end lost 8 bases, and 11 bases lay between the germline ends. CDR1 is MNHEY, CDR2 SMNVEV, per germline (reference sequence). In DNA form, the CDR3 reads TGTGCCAGCAGTTTATTGGCAGGCCGGGGCTACACCTTC. The encoded protein is CASSLLAGRGYTF.

The V gene is TRBV5-6, the J gene TRBJ1-2, with D tentatively TRBD1 (6 bases). V lost 4 bases to trimming and J lost 4 bases, with 14 bases between them. The CDR3 sequence is 14 residues long. The germline CDR1 and CDR2 sequences are SGHDT and YYEEEE. CDR3 sequence (DNA): TGTGCCAGCAGCCGCGCAGGGGCCACCTATGGCTACACCTTC. Its translation: CASSRAGATYGYTF.

In this sample, this clone is medium-sized (0.01 to 0.1%). The same CDR3 can be traced to other DNA sequences in this sample. The rearrangement uses TRBV27 and TRBJ2-2, with 7 bases matching TRBD2. V trimming: 5 bases; J trimming: 6 bases; junction bases outside the gene matches: 3. Germline values: CDR1 MNHEY, CDR2 SMNVEV (reference sequence). The CDR3 extends over 13 amino acids. The CDR3 DNA reads as TGTGCCAGCAGTCCAACTAGCGCCGGGGAGCTGTTTTTT. Its translation: CASSPTSAGELFF.

The V and J genes are TRBV24-1 and TRBJ2-2; 8 bases are shared with TRBD1. J lost 0 bases, V lost 8 bases, and 1 base had no gene match. This CDR3 has 14 amino acids. Germline V lookup: CDR1 KGHDR, CDR2 SFDVKD. CDR3 loop: CATMDRANTGELFF. CDR3 coding DNA: TGTGCCACCATGGACAGGGCGAACACCGGGGAGCTGTTTTTT.